This TCR beta chain was captured in a study of T cells in Graves' hyperthyroidism and ophthalmopathy. The CDR3 runs 14 residues. Between the trimmed V and J ends, which lost 2 bases and 7 bases, there was a span of 14 bases. Germline V gene lookup returns CDR1 SGHVS and CDR2 FQNEAQ. RNA transcripts provided the source from which TCR beta CDR3 regions were amplified. The HTBI set primed first-round TCR CDR3 RT-PCR. TCRdb analysed the multiplex PCR reads with MiXCR anew, one entry per CDR3 protein. There are some 570,000 distinct CDR3 sequences in the sample; 13% to 15% occur only once, and roughly 7.1% lies in the top ten. At least ten counts were recorded for this clonotype. Active moderate-to-severe ophthalmopathy, Clinical Activity Score at least 3, NOSPECS at least 4, under 3 months' duration. Exclusions: uncontrolled infection, other autoimmune disease, pregnancy, lactation. An approximately 10 ml volume of fresh peripheral blood provided the PBMCs.

The TCR was taken from a woman younger than 30 with Graves' ophthalmopathy. The chain recombines TRBV7-8 with TRBJ1-2; D might be TRBD1 (5 bases). Sequencing was performed on blood. The DNA of the CDR3 is TGTGCCAGCAGCTTATGGGGGGGTGAACGTGGCTACACCTTC. Residues: CASSLWGGERGYTF.